The T cell receptor (beta chain) under discussion was sequenced for a study of monozygotic twins with cystic fibrosis. General study points: Monozygotic CF twin pairs shared significantly more nucleotide-identical clonotypes than unrelated CF individuals did.

Using immunoSEQ multiplex PCR, the repertoire was profiled, and TCRdb retains in-frame clones only, with some absent. The repertoire includes approximately 25,000 clones, around 90% of them detected once, and under 0.35% sits in the top ten. This clone appeared a single time. Its antigen is not known. The germline CDR1 and CDR2 sequences are SGHTA and FQGNSA. V gave up 4 bases and J gave up 9 bases; unmatched junction bases: 16. This CDR3 is 16 amino acids long. This chain connects TRBV7-2 to TRBJ2-7; 9 bases fit TRBD2. This receptor was taken from a girl aged 2-10 years with cystic fibrosis. The sample taken for sequencing was blood. The CDR3 bases are TGTGCCAGCAGCTCTAGCGGGGTGCGAGCGGGGACCCTGCAGTACTTC. This translates into CASSSSGVRAGTLQYF.